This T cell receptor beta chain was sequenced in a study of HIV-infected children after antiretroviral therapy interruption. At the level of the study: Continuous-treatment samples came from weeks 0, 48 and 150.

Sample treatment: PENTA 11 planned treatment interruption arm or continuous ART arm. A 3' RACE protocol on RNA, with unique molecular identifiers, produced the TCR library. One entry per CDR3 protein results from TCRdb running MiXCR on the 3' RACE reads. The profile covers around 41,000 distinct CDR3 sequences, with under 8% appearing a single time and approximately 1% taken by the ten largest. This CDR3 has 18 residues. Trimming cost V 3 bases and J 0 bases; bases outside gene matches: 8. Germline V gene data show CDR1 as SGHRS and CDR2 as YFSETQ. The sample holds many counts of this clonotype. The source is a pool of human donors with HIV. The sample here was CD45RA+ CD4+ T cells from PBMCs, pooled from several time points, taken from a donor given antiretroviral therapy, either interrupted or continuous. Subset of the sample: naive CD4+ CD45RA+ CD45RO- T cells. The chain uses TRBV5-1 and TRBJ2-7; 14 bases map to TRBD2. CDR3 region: CASSYQPGTSGGSYEQYF. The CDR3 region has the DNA TGCGCCAGCAGCTATCAACCCGGGACTAGCGGGGGCTCCTACGAGCAGTACTTC. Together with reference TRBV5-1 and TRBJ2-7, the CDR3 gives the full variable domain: KAGVTQTPRYLIKTRGQQVTLSCSPISGHRSVSWYQQTPGQGLQFLFEYFSETQRNKGNFPGRFSGRQFSNSRSEMNVSTLELGDSALYLCASSYQPGTSGGSYEQYFGPGTRLTVT.